Presented here are 17 T cell receptor beta chains from one specimen sequenced in a study of molecular identifiers for immune sequencing clone quantification. TCRdb called the PCR reads again in MiXCR, with one record for every CDR3 protein. The table lists about 640,000 distinct CDR3 sequences, 15% to 20% of them singletons. The sample consisted of naive CD8+ T cells from blood, with Jurkat cell RNA spiked in. The subset here: FACS-sorted CD8+CD4-CCR7+CD45RA+ naive T cells. The origin of the receptors is a human donor in good health. Some libraries in this study had Jurkat cell RNA spiked in.

This clonotype was recorded only once. Possible read error: a much larger clone is one base away. The V call is TRBV20-1, the J call TRBJ2-7, with 8 bases aligning to TRBD1. The germline CDR1 and CDR2 sequences are DFQATT and SNEGSKA (reference sequence). The CDR3 is 14 residues long. The CDR3 reads CSARSTGVAYKQYF. The DNA of the CDR3 is TGCAGTGCTAGATCGACAGGGGTTGCCTACAAGCAGTACTTC.

This clonotype was seen repeatedly, ten times or more. The genes are TRBV7-9 and TRBJ1-5; perhaps TRBD1 as D (5 bases). Germline CDR1 SEHNR, CDR2 FQNEAQ (reference sequence). V shed 5 bases and J shed 7 bases, with 15 bases lying between them. This CDR3 spans 14 amino acids. CDR3 coding DNA: TGTGCCAGCAGCACTCAGACAGACTCGCAGCCCCAGCATTTT. As protein: CASSTQTDSQPQHF.

This clonotype was observed a few times. This chain connects TRBV9 to TRBJ2-1; 7 nucleotides agree with TRBD2. This CDR3 region has 13 residues. Trimming cost V 4 bases and J 7 bases; bases outside gene matches: 5. The germline V gene encodes CDR1 SGDLS and CDR2 YYNGEE. CDR3 in amino acids: CASSSMGGNEQFF. Written as DNA, the CDR3 is TGTGCCAGCAGCTCGATGGGGGGGAATGAGCAGTTCTTC.

The J gene is TRBJ2-1, the V gene TRBV3-1; no definite D call. The CDR3 is 14 amino acids. In germline, CDR1 is LGHDT, CDR2 YNNKEL (reference sequence). V was trimmed by 4 bases and J by 4 bases, leaving 11 bases between them. The CDR3 DNA follows: TGTGCCAGCAGCCGTACCGGTAATTACAATGAGCAGTTCTTC. It codes for CASSRTGNYNEQFF.

This clonotype was counted ten times or more. The CDR3 region is CASSPPRGVSGYTF. The CDR3 nucleotides are TGTGCCAGCAGCCCCCCCAGGGGGGTAAGTGGCTACACCTTC. The chain couples TRBV14 to TRBJ1-2; 7 bases align to TRBD1. V gave up 4 bases and J gave up 7 bases; unmatched junction bases: 9. This CDR3 spans 14 amino acids. Germline assignment: CDR1 SGHDN and CDR2 FVKESK.

This clonotype was detected ten times or more. V usage is TRBV29-1 and J usage is TRBJ2-7, with 9 positions matching TRBD2. Germline CDR1 and CDR2: SQVTM and ANQGSEA. This CDR3 is 13 amino acids long. Unmatched junction bases numbered 10, after V lost 4 bases and J lost 9 bases. The CDR3 here is CSVVSGGAFGQYF. DNA for the CDR3: TGCAGCGTTGTTAGCGGGGGCGCCTTCGGGCAGTACTTC.

Many counts were recorded for this clonotype. This chain joins TRBV5-1 and TRBJ2-7, with 12 bases aligning to TRBD1. After removal of 4 bases from V and 4 bases from J, the junction contained 9 bases not matched to a gene. From germline, CDR1 is SGHRS and CDR2 YFSETQ. CDR3 size: 16 residues. The DNA of the CDR3 is TGCGCCAGCAGCCTTGGGACAGGGGGCGGAATTTACGAGCAGTACTTC. This codes for CASSLGTGGGIYEQYF. Full variable domain (missing parts from reference TRBV5-1 and TRBJ2-7): KAGVTQTPRYLIKTRGQQVTLSCSPISGHRSVSWYQQTPGQGLQFLFEYFSETQRNKGNFPGRFSGRQFSNSRSEMNVSTLELGDSALYLCASSLGTGGGIYEQYFGPGTRLTVT.

This clonotype was seen at least ten times. This chain uses TRBV5-1 with TRBJ2-7, with D perhaps TRBD1 (5 bases). CDR1 is SGHRS and CDR2 is YFSETQ in the germline V gene. V was cut by 0 bases and J by 5 bases, with 12 bases left in between. CDR3 size: 14 residues. The CDR3 region is CASSLGQGINEQYF. Here the CDR3 DNA reads TGCGCCAGCAGCTTGGGGCAGGGAATTAACGAGCAGTACTTC.

This clonotype has ten or more counts. This chain's CDR3 is CASSFPTGTSGRGRTDTQYF. Written as DNA, the CDR3 is TGTGCCAGCAGCTTCCCAACCGGGACTAGCGGGAGAGGTCGCACAGATACGCAGTATTTT. The V gene is TRBV11-2, the J gene TRBJ2-3; 14 positions agree with TRBD2. With 3 bases clipped from V and 1 base from J, the junction kept 12 bases outside the gene matches. Germline V CDR1 and CDR2: SGHAT, FQNNGV. The CDR3 covers 20 residues.

This clonotype was seen at least ten times. The V call is TRBV2, the J call TRBJ2-3; TRBD2 matches 11 bases. The CDR3 is 16 amino acids. Germline CDR1 and CDR2: SNHLY and FYNNEI. After removal of 6 bases from V and 3 bases from J, the junction contained 8 bases not matched to a gene. CDR3 nucleotide sequence: TGTGCCAGCAGACACTTGACTAGCGGGATGACAGATACGCAGTATTTT. Protein product: CASRHLTSGMTDTQYF.

The V and J genes are TRBV19 and TRBJ2-7; 7 positions agree with TRBD2. From germline, CDR1 is LNHDA and CDR2 SQIVND (reference sequence). The CDR3 runs 15 residues. V trimming: 3 bases; J trimming: 3 bases; junction bases outside the gene matches: 8. The CDR3 nucleotides are TGTGCCAGTAGTATCACTGGCGGGAGTATCTACGAGCAGTACTTC. Translating gives CASSITGGSIYEQYF.

The rearrangement joins TRBV28 to TRBJ2-5; 9 bases agree with TRBD1. The CDR3 sequence is 14 residues long. Germline V gene sequence: CDR1 MDHEN, CDR2 SYDVKM. Losses at the gene ends were 5 bases for V and 4 bases for J; bases not matched to a gene: 5. In DNA, the CDR3 is TGTGCCAGCAGTCGACAGGGGGTTGGAGAGACCCAGTACTTC. This sequence encodes CASSRQGVGETQYF.

The chain has TRBV6-2 or TRBV6-3 and TRBJ2-3; D not resolved. The V end lost 5 bases, the J end lost 2 bases, and 11 bases lay between the germline ends. The CDR3 totals 14 residues. CDR1 and CDR2 from the germline V gene are MNHEY and SVGEGT. This chain's CDR3 is CASSPPSFTDTQYF. For the CDR3, the DNA is TGTGCCAGCAGTCCCCCGAGCTTCACAGATACGCAGTATTTT.

Of note for this clonotype: This may come from a read error, since a much larger clone is one base off. This chain connects TRBV5-1 to TRBJ2-3; possibly TRBD2 for D (6 bases). Trimming pared 5 bases from V and 0 bases from J, leaving 13 bases between. Per the germline V gene, CDR1 is SGHRS and CDR2 is YFSETQ. CDR3 length: 15 amino acids. In DNA form, the CDR3 reads TGCGCCAGCAGACCGACTAGAACTAGCACAGATACGCAGTATTTT. It yields the protein CASRPTRTSTDTQYF.

CDR3 amino acids: CASSYWGFSGELFF. CDR3 nucleotides: TGTGCCAGCAGTTACTGGGGGTTTAGCGGGGAGCTGTTTTTT. The rearrangement links TRBV6-6 to TRBJ2-2; D is tentatively TRBD1 or TRBD2 (5 bases each). Germline loops: CDR1 MNHNY, CDR2 SVGAGI (reference sequence). With 1 base removed from V and 7 bases from J, the gap between germline ends came to 10 bases. The length of the CDR3 is 14 residues.

This clonotype was counted only a few times. The rearrangement uses TRBV19 and TRBJ2-7, with 9 nucleotides matching TRBD1. Per germline, CDR1 LNHDA and CDR2 SQIVND (reference sequence). This CDR3 contains 19 residues. With V trimmed by 5 bases and J by 6 bases, 23 bases remained unmatched. The CDR3, as DNA: TGTGCCAGTAGTTTACAGGGGGCGCTCGGGCGGGAGAGAAAGTGCGAGCAGTACTTC. This encodes CASSLQGALGRERKCEQYF.

This clonotype was found a few times. The gene calls are TRBV6-4 and TRBJ1-1; D call uncertain. Germline V lookup: CDR1 MRHNA, CDR2 SNTAGT. V lost 0 bases and J 5 bases, leaving 7 bases between the germline ends. The CDR3 sequence is 13 residues long. CDR3 protein: CASSDSMGTEAFF. In nucleotides, the CDR3 is TGTGCCAGCAGTGACTCAATGGGGACTGAAGCTTTCTTT.